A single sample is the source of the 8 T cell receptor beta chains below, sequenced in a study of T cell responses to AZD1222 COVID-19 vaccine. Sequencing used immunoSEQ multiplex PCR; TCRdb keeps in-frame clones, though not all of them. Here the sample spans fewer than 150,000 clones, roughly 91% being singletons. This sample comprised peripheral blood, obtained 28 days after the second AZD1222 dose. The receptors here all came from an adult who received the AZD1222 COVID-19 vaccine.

CDR3 protein: CASSPGGGLPNTGELFF. CDR3 DNA: TGTGCCAGCAGCCCCGGGGGGGGCCTACCGAACACCGGGGAGCTGTTTTTT. V is TRBV27 and J is TRBJ2-2; 8 bases map to TRBD2. After removal of 6 bases from V and 0 bases from J, the junction contained 9 bases not matched to a gene. The CDR3 is made up of 17 amino acids. Germline assignment: CDR1 MNHEY and CDR2 SMNVEV (reference sequence).

DNA of the CDR3: TGTGCCAGCAGTTCCTTGGTAGAAGAGACCCAGTACTTC. This gives the protein CASSSLVEETQYF. The V gene is TRBV6-5, the J gene TRBJ2-5; no clear D gene. V lost 4 bases to trimming and J lost 3 bases, with 9 bases between them. In germline, CDR1 is MNHEY, CDR2 SVGAGI. The CDR3 sequence is 13 residues long.

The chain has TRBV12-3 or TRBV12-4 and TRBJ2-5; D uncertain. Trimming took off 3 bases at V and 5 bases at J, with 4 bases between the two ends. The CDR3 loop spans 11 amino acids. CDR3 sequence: CASSLRETQYF. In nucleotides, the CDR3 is TGTGCCAGCAGTTTGAGGGAGACCCAGTACTTC.

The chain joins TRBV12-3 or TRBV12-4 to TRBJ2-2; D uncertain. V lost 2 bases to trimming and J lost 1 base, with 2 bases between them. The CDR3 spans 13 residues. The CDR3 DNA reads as TGTGCCAGCAGTTTATTGAACACCGGGGAGCTGTTTTTT. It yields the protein CASSLLNTGELFF.

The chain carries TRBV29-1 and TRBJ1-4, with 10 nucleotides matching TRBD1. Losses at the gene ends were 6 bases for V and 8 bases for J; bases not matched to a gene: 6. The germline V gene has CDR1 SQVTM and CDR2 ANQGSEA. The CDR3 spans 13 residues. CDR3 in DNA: TGCAGCGTCTCCGGGACAGGGGAGGAAAAACTGTTTTTT. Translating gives CSVSGTGEEKLFF.

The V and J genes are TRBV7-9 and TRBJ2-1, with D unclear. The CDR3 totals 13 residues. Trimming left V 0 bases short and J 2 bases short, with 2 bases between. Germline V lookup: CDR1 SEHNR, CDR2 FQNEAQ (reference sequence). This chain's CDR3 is CASSLAAYNEQFF. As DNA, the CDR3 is TGTGCCAGCAGCTTAGCGGCCTACAATGAGCAGTTCTTC.

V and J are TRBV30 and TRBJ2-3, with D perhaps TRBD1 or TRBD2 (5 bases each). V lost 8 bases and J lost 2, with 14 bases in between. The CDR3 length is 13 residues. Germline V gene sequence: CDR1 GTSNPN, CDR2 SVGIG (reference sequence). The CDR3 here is CALGVANTDTQYF. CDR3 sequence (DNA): TGTGCCCTGGGGGTGGCCAACACAGATACGCAGTATTTT.

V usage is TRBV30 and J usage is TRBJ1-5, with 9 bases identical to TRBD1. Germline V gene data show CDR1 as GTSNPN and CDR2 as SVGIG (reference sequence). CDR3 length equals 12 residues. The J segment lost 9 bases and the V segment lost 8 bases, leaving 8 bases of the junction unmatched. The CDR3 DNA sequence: TGTGCCATGGACAGGGGACCGGGGCCCCAGCATTTT. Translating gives CAMDRGPGPQHF.